The 10 T cell receptor beta chains listed next were all sequenced from one sample in a study of T cell responses to AZD1222 COVID-19 vaccine (dated by TCRdb to the early 2020s). To prepare the library, the immunoSEQ multiplex PCR assay was applied. TCRdb mirrors the immuneACCESS table, restricted to in-frame sequences. Some clones are absent from its copies; in checked studies, under half trace to an unresolved V gene, and the reason for the others is unknown. The sample data list 110,000 or so clones, and about 91% of these were observed just once. The ten largest clonotypes hold 35% to 45% of the sample. The sample's time point, from its label and the paper: about 28 days (+/-7) after the second vaccine dose. This specimen was peripheral blood, taken 28 days after the second AZD1222 dose. The receptors come from an adult who received the AZD1222 COVID-19 vaccine.

The V call is TRBV11-2, the J call TRBJ2-7, with TRBD2 matching over 11 bases. Trimming cost V 5 bases and J 6 bases; bases outside gene matches: 9. The length of the CDR3 is 15 residues. Per the germline V gene, CDR1 is SGHAT and CDR2 is FQNNGV. The CDR3 spells CASSTDSGRAVEQYF. The CDR3 bases are TGTGCCAGCAGCACCGATAGCGGGAGGGCCGTCGAGCAGTACTTC.

The gene calls are TRBV3-1 (or the pseudogene TRBV3-2) and TRBJ1-6; 7 bases match TRBD1. CDR1 LGHDT and CDR2 YNNKEL come from the germline V gene (reference sequence). This CDR3 comprises 16 residues. Trimming cost V 0 bases and J 9 bases; bases outside gene matches: 8. CDR3 loop: CASSQDLRGLGSPLHF. The CDR3 bases are TGTGCCAGCAGCCAAGATCTCAGGGGGTTAGGTTCACCCCTCCACTTT.

This CDR3 reads CASSEGNTEAFF. CDR3 in DNA: TGCGCCAGCAGTGAGGGGAACACTGAAGCTTTCTTT. The J gene is TRBJ1-1, the V gene TRBV10-1; D is undetermined. The CDR3 contains 12 residues. Germline-derived CDR1 and CDR2 are WNHNN and SYGVQD (reference sequence). Deletions cut 2 bases from V and 1 base from J, with 2 bases between.

CDR3 amino acids: CASRIEGNYGYTF. CDR3 nucleotide sequence: TGTGCCAGCAGAATCGAAGGTAACTATGGCTACACCTTC. J is TRBJ1-2 and V is TRBV28; D gene unclear. CDR1 is MDHEN, CDR2 SYDVKM, per germline. This CDR3 has 13 residues. V lost 6 bases, J lost 1 base, and 9 bases lay in between.

The chain recombines TRBV27 with TRBJ1-1; D call uncertain. V lost 2 bases and J lost 1, with 8 bases in between. Germline loops: CDR1 MNHEY, CDR2 SMNVEV (reference sequence). The CDR3 is 14 amino acids. In DNA, the CDR3 is TGTGCCAGCAGTTTAGTTGGACGGAACACTGAAGCTTTCTTT. Encoded protein: CASSLVGRNTEAFF.

V is TRBV5-1 and J is TRBJ2-3; D is perhaps TRBD1 (6 bases). There are 16 residues in the CDR3. Germline V CDR1 and CDR2: SGHRS, YFSETQ. Between the trimmed V and J ends, which lost 3 bases and 3 bases, there was a span of 17 bases. The CDR3 DNA reads as TGCGCCAGCAGCTCGACAACAGGGTTAGGAACAGATACGCAGTATTTT. Its translation is CASSSTTGLGTDTQYF.

This clone was seen more than once but under ten times. V usage is TRBV28 and J usage is TRBJ1-2; TRBD1 is a possible D gene (5 bases). Germline-derived CDR1 and CDR2 are MDHEN and SYDVKM. Trimming removed 5 bases from V and 0 bases from J, with 13 bases in between. The CDR3 is made up of 15 amino acids. CDR3 sequence (DNA): TGTGCCAGCAGTCCAACAGGCCTTTCTAACTATGGCTACACCTTC. Translating it yields CASSPTGLSNYGYTF.

This chain uses TRBV11-2 with TRBJ2-2; D remains unclear. The CDR3 contains 14 residues. Trimming left V 2 bases short and J 6 bases short, with 10 bases between. Germline V gene lookup returns CDR1 SGHAT and CDR2 FQNNGV. The CDR3 spells CASSLPGVAGELFF. CDR3 nucleotide sequence: TGTGCCAGCAGCTTACCTGGTGTAGCCGGGGAGCTGTTTTTT.

The chain couples TRBV19 to TRBJ1-1; D uncertain. The CDR3 length is 14 residues. V lost 5 bases to trimming and J lost 0 bases, with 10 bases between them. Germline assignment: CDR1 LNHDA and CDR2 SQIVND (reference sequence). CDR3 sequence (DNA): TGTGCCAGTAGTCTGATAGACTTGAACACTGAAGCTTTCTTT. Translating gives CASSLIDLNTEAFF.

V gene TRBV5-6 combines with J gene TRBJ1-1; a possible D gene is TRBD1 (6 bases). CDR3 length: 15 amino acids. Between the trimmed V and J ends, which lost 7 bases and 0 bases, there was a span of 16 bases. Germline values: CDR1 SGHDT, CDR2 YYEEEE. CDR3 loop: CASVRGYGVNTEAFF. CDR3 nucleotide sequence: TGTGCCAGCGTCAGGGGTTATGGAGTGAACACTGAAGCTTTCTTT.